The 19 T cell receptor beta chains below all came from one sample that was sequenced in a study of blood T cell repertoires in COVID-19. Profiling relied on immunoSEQ multiplex PCR, and the TCRdb table lists in-frame clones only, not all of them. This table holds 200,000 to 250,000 clones, around 87% found once. The sequencing sample was made of peripheral blood. All receptors come from a woman between 50 and 59 years old with COVID-19, enrolled during active disease.

V and J are TRBV5-4 and TRBJ1-6, with 7 nucleotides matching TRBD1. This CDR3 spans 14 amino acids. In germline, CDR1 is SGHNT, CDR2 YYREEE (reference sequence). Trimming at V came to 2 bases and at J to 9 bases, leaving 5 bases not matched to a gene. This CDR3 is CASSLQGPGSPLHF. CDR3 DNA: TGTGCCAGCAGCTTACAGGGGCCGGGTTCACCCCTCCACTTT.

CDR3 protein: CASSLTSTYEQYF. Here the CDR3 DNA reads TGTGCCAGCAGCTTAACCTCTACCTACGAGCAGTACTTC. The chain is built from TRBV7-2 and TRBJ2-7; D unresolved. The CDR3 has 13 residues. The germline V gene encodes CDR1 SGHTA and CDR2 FQGNSA. V lost 2 bases and J 2 bases, leaving 7 bases between the germline ends.

The gene calls are TRBV7-8 and TRBJ2-3, with a possible D match to TRBD1 (5 bases). Germline loops: CDR1 SGHVS, CDR2 FQNEAQ. V lost 7 bases, J lost 2 bases, and 13 bases lay in between. CDR3 length: 14 residues. The DNA for the CDR3 is TGTGCCAGCATTAGGGGCAGGCACACAGATACGCAGTATTTT. Protein product: CASIRGRHTDTQYF.

This sequence joins TRBV19 and TRBJ1-5; D ambiguous. The CDR3 spans 12 residues. The V gene's germline CDR1 is LNHDA and CDR2 SQIVND (reference sequence). V dropped 11 bases and J dropped 2 bases, with 10 bases sitting between them. The CDR3 loop is CAASEGNQPQHF. CDR3 nucleotide sequence: TGTGCCGCATCGGAGGGCAATCAGCCCCAGCATTTT.

CDR3 sequence: CASSLLPGVTGELFF. For the CDR3, the DNA is TGCGCCAGCAGCTTGTTACCCGGGGTCACCGGGGAGCTGTTTTTT. V and J are TRBV5-1 and TRBJ2-2, with D possibly being TRBD2 (5 bases). The CDR3 length is 15 residues. Trimming cost V 1 base and J 4 bases, with 11 bases left between them. Germline loops: CDR1 SGHRS, CDR2 YFSETQ.

The rearrangement joins TRBV14 to TRBJ2-2; no firm D call. Germline V gene lookup returns CDR1 SGHDN and CDR2 FVKESK. Trimming took 5 bases from V and 0 from J, leaving 7 bases between them. The CDR3 length is 14 residues. CDR3 sequence (DNA): TGTGCCAGCAGCTCCCACACGAACACCGGGGAGCTGTTTTTT. Its protein is CASSSHTNTGELFF.

The J gene is TRBJ1-2, the V gene TRBV30; TRBD1 is a possible D gene (6 bases). The CDR3 has 13 residues. Germline V CDR1 and CDR2: GTSNPN, SVGIG (reference sequence). With 5 bases removed from V and 8 bases from J, the gap between germline ends came to 18 bases. The CDR3 is CAWVIPGARGYTF. CDR3 in DNA: TGTGCCTGGGTAATCCCAGGGGCGCGGGGCTACACCTTC.

The chain recombines TRBV15 with TRBJ1-1; no clear D gene. The CDR3 loop spans 15 amino acids. CDR1 and CDR2 from the germline V gene are LNHNV and YYDKDF (reference sequence). Trimming cost V 0 bases and J 2 bases, with 10 bases left between them. The CDR3 DNA reads as TGTGCCACCAGCAGAGATATCTTCAGAAACACTGAAGCTTTCTTT. Translation gives CATSRDIFRNTEAFF.

This sequence joins TRBV27 and TRBJ2-1, with 7 nucleotides matching TRBD1. CDR3 length equals 14 residues. Germline V gene lookup returns CDR1 MNHEY and CDR2 SMNVEV (reference sequence). Losses at the gene ends were 4 bases for V and 3 bases for J; bases not matched to a gene: 3. In DNA form, the CDR3 reads TGTGCCAGCAGTTGGTCAGGGGGCTACAATGAGCAGTTCTTC. Its protein product is CASSWSGGYNEQFF.

The chain links TRBV18 to TRBJ1-5; 8 bases match TRBD1. CDR3 length equals 14 residues. Trimming cost V 5 bases and J 4 bases; bases outside gene matches: 4. Germline lookup yields CDR1 KGHSH and CDR2 LQKENI. For the CDR3, the DNA is TGTGCCAGCTCAGTTAGACAGGGGAATCAGCCCCAGCATTTT. Amino acids: CASSVRQGNQPQHF.

The rearrangement joins TRBV3-1 (or the pseudogene TRBV3-2) to TRBJ1-5; a weak D match, TRBD1 (6 bases). Trimming left V 6 bases short and J 0 bases short, with 12 bases between. This CDR3 has 15 residues. CDR1 is LGHDT, CDR2 YNNKEL, per germline (reference sequence). The CDR3: CASSPTGSSNQPQHF. The CDR3 nucleotides are TGTGCCAGCAGTCCGACAGGCTCTAGCAATCAGCCCCAGCATTTT.

The rearrangement joins TRBV10-3 to TRBJ1-1; the D gene is possibly TRBD1 (5 bases). Germline lookup yields CDR1 ENHRY and CDR2 SYGVKD. There are 12 residues in the CDR3. V was pared by 8 bases and J by 5 bases, with 12 bases between. The CDR3 DNA reads TGTGCCATCTGGGGGGGAAGTACTGAAGCTTTCTTT. Residues: CAIWGGSTEAFF.

V gene TRBV18 combines with J gene TRBJ2-5, with 8 bases lining up with TRBD2. Per the germline V gene, CDR1 is KGHSH and CDR2 is LQKENI. The J segment lost 4 bases and the V segment lost 2 bases, leaving 6 bases of the junction unmatched. The CDR3 has 15 residues. The CDR3 coding sequence is TGTGCCAGCTCACCAAGTCAAGCGGGGGTAGAGACCCAGTACTTC. Protein product: CASSPSQAGVETQYF.

The chain uses TRBV19 and TRBJ1-5; 9 positions agree with TRBD1. The V and J ends lost 3 bases and 0 bases, in that order; junction bases with no gene match: 3. The CDR3 length is 16 residues. Per germline, CDR1 LNHDA and CDR2 SQIVND (reference sequence). CDR3 coding DNA: TGTGCCAGTAGTATTGACAGGGGGTATAGCAATCAGCCCCAGCATTTT. Translation gives CASSIDRGYSNQPQHF. Using reference TRBV19 and TRBJ1-5 for the parts outside the CDR3, the full variable domain is DGGITQSPKYLFRKEGQNVTLSCEQNLNHDAMYWYRQDPGQGLRLIYYSQIVNDFQKGDIAEGYSVSREKKESFPLTVTSAQKNPTAFYLCASSIDRGYSNQPQHFGDGTRLSIL.

The rearrangement links TRBV19 to TRBJ2-2; D gene unclear. CDR3 length equals 14 residues. Trimming stripped 5 bases from V and 1 base from J, with 8 bases between. The V gene's germline CDR1 is LNHDA and CDR2 SQIVND (reference sequence). This CDR3 reads CASSVSQNTGELFF. The DNA of the CDR3 is TGTGCCAGTAGTGTTAGTCAGAACACCGGGGAGCTGTTTTTT.

V usage is TRBV4-1 and J usage is TRBJ2-1; possibly TRBD2 for D (5 bases). The CDR3 length is 16 residues. Germline CDR1 and CDR2: MGHRA and YSYEKL. The V end was cut by 4 bases, the J end by 6 bases, with 19 bases between. Here the CDR3 DNA reads TGCGCCAGCAGCCCCCGGTGGCAACTTGAGGGCAATGAGCAGTTCTTC. It is translated as CASSPRWQLEGNEQFF.

Details on this clone: The sample holds other DNA sequences that translate to the same CDR3. The rearrangement links TRBV6-5 to TRBJ2-1; D is undetermined. The CDR3 is 11 amino acids. Germline loops: CDR1 MNHEY, CDR2 SVGAGI. The germline V and J ends were trimmed by 6 bases and 4 bases, with 4 bases remaining between them. The CDR3 sequence: CASSRYNEQFF. DNA for the CDR3: TGTGCCAGCAGCCGTTACAATGAGCAGTTCTTC.

The V and J genes are TRBV3-1 (or the pseudogene TRBV3-2) and TRBJ1-4; D gene uncertain. Germline CDR1 reads LGHDT; CDR2 reads YNNKEL (reference sequence). There are 12 residues in the CDR3. Trimming shortened V by 8 bases and J by 11 bases, and 15 bases separated the two germline ends. The CDR3 reads CASLGGADKLFF. The CDR3 DNA sequence: TGTGCCAGCTTGGGAGGCGCGGACAAACTGTTTTTT.

This clone was counted only a few times. The rearrangement links TRBV5-4 to TRBJ2-7; 7 positions match TRBD1. This CDR3 comprises 14 residues. V was pared by 4 bases and J by 2 bases, with 6 bases of the junction left unmatched. Per germline, CDR1 SGHNT and CDR2 YYREEE (reference sequence). The CDR3 nucleotides are TGTGCCAGCAGCCGAAGACAGGGAACCTACGAGCAGTACTTC. Protein: CASSRRQGTYEQYF.